This T cell receptor (beta chain) was profiled in a study of PD-L1 blockade in urothelial cancer. Study overall: Prior exposure to chemotherapy in patients amounted to 0 to 3 regimens received. Blood analyses occurred 3 weeks (second dose) and 6 weeks post treatment start.

J gave up 0 bases and V 3 bases, and 4 bases lay outside the gene matches. The CDR3 extends over 15 amino acids. Germline values: CDR1 LNHDA, CDR2 SQIVND (reference sequence). TCRdb keeps only in-frame clones here, not all; method: immunoSEQ multiplex PCR. The sample shows fewer than 130,000 clones, roughly 88% of them seen only once. Sample contribution per patient ranged from 1 to 8, covering pretreatment and on-treatment. The chain links TRBV19 to TRBJ2-7; 8 nucleotides align to TRBD2. The source is a man between 45 and 60 years old with urothelial cancer. Specimen: PBMCs, collected around atezolizumab (anti-PD-L1) treatment. CDR3: CASSMGSGDSYEQYF. In nucleotides, the CDR3 is TGTGCCAGTAGTATGGGTAGCGGGGACTCCTACGAGCAGTACTTC.